This T cell receptor (beta chain) is from a study of T-cell reconstitution after alpha-beta-depleted transplantation in children. Points from the study as a whole: The main origin of T-cell counts and diversity one year after transplant was newly produced T cells. Alpha-beta T cells present about two months after transplant were reported to originate from several hundred expanded graft clones.

V lost 0 bases to trimming and J lost 4 bases, with 5 bases between them. CDR1 and CDR2 (germline): SGHRS, YFSETQ. CDR3 length: 12 amino acids. In this sample, this clonotype turned up many times. Its antigen is as yet unknown. The TCRbeta library incorporated unique molecular identifiers. TCRdb ran MiXCR on the PCR reads and lists one entry per CDR3 protein. This table holds some 600,000 distinct CDR3 sequences, 13% found once. This chain connects TRBV5-1 to TRBJ2-7; D not resolved. The input for sequencing was PBMCs, mostly from graft donor cells, taken 360 days after TCRalphabeta/CD19-depleted stem cell transplant. The clonotype was recovered from a male patient younger than 18 who had a stem cell transplant for acute myeloid leukemia, so the T cells may come from the graft donor. The CDR3 sequence: CASSLGQYEQYF. CDR3 nucleotide sequence: TGCGCCAGCAGCTTGGGACAATACGAGCAGTACTTC. Complete variable domain (other parts from reference TRBV5-1 and TRBJ2-7): KAGVTQTPRYLIKTRGQQVTLSCSPISGHRSVSWYQQTPGQGLQFLFEYFSETQRNKGNFPGRFSGRQFSNSRSEMNVSTLELGDSALYLCASSLGQYEQYFGPGTRLTVT.